Presented here are 27 T cell receptor beta chains from one specimen sequenced in a study of Tregs in tolerant kidney transplant recipients. The protocol was immunoSEQ multiplex PCR, while the TCRdb copy is restricted to in-frame clones and leaves out a portion. The sample has 80,000 or so clones; 90% to 95% are singletons. Mixed chimerism was transient after nonmyeloablative marrow transplants from related graft donors. The starting material was CD4+ T cells from blood (PBMCs), obtained 24 months after the transplant. The origin of the receptors is a human patient who received a combined kidney and bone marrow transplant. Some T cells here may be from the graft donor.

Worth noting for this clone: A read error may produce the germline difference seen at one junction end. The sample contains more than one DNA sequence encoding this CDR3. This rearrangement joins TRBV7-2 to TRBJ1-6; D may be TRBD1 (6 bases). This CDR3 contains 15 residues. The germline V gene encodes CDR1 SGHTA and CDR2 FQGNSA. Here the CDR3 DNA reads TGTGCCAGCAGCCGCGAGTTAGGGGGAAATTCCCCCCTCCACTTT. Its protein product is CASSRELGGNSPLHF.

The chain uses TRBV19 and TRBJ1-2; D remains unclear. The CDR3 consists of 12 residues. Germline CDR1 reads LNHDA; CDR2 reads SQIVND (reference sequence). V dropped 7 bases and J dropped 3 bases, with 9 bases sitting between them. CDR3 region: CASTPRDYGYTF. The CDR3 bases are TGTGCCAGTACCCCACGGGACTATGGCTACACCTTC. The whole variable domain, filled in from reference TRBV19 and TRBJ1-2, reads DGGITQSPKYLFRKEGQNVTLSCEQNLNHDAMYWYRQDPGQGLRLIYYSQIVNDFQKGDIAEGYSVSREKKESFPLTVTSAQKNPTAFYLCASTPRDYGYTFGSGTRLTVV.

This chain joins TRBV5-1 and TRBJ2-3; 8 bases are a match to TRBD2. The CDR3 runs to 14 residues. The V gene end was trimmed by 6 bases and the J gene end by 1 base; junction bases not matched to a gene: 4. Germline lookup yields CDR1 SGHRS and CDR2 YFSETQ. The chain's CDR3 is CASNRAGGTDTQYF. As DNA, the CDR3 is TGCGCCAGCAACCGAGCGGGGGGCACAGATACGCAGTATTTT.

The V call is TRBV6-1, the J call TRBJ1-5; 10 positions match TRBD1. Looked up from germline, CDR1 is MNHNS and CDR2 is SASEGT. This CDR3 spans 14 amino acids. The V and J ends lost 3 bases and 4 bases, in that order; junction bases with no gene match: 0. CDR3 DNA sequence: TGTGCCAGCAGTGAGGGACAGGGGAATCAGCCCCAGCATTTT. Amino acid sequence: CASSEGQGNQPQHF.

The chain uses TRBV11-2 and TRBJ1-5; D is possibly TRBD1 (5 bases). This CDR3 has 13 amino acids. The germline gives CDR1 SGHAT, CDR2 FQNNGV. The V gene lost 5 bases and the J gene lost 4 bases, with 9 bases spanning the gap. The CDR3 is CASSRGENQPQHF. CDR3 nucleotides: TGTGCCAGCAGCCGGGGGGAAAATCAGCCCCAGCATTTT.

The V gene is TRBV15, the J gene TRBJ2-5; D is undetermined. The DNA end is more similar to TRBJ2-7, so the J call may be wrong. Germline CDR1 LNHNV, CDR2 YYDKDF (reference sequence). This CDR3 is 14 amino acids long. The CDR3 nucleotides read TGTGCCACCAGCAGAGACGGTTCTTCCTACGAGCAGTACTTC. As protein: CATSRDGSSYEQYF.

V usage is TRBV7-3 and J usage is TRBJ2-5; D not certain. This CDR3 spans 13 amino acids. V was cut by 2 bases and J by 2 bases, with 6 bases left in between. CDR1 and CDR2 from the germline V gene are SGHTA and FQGTGA. CDR3 protein: CASSLVQQETQYF. For the CDR3, the DNA is TGTGCCAGCAGCTTAGTTCAGCAAGAGACCCAGTACTTC.

The chain employs TRBV4-1 and TRBJ1-2; the D gene is possibly TRBD1 (6 bases). Germline CDR1 is MGHRA and CDR2 is YSYEKL. The CDR3 runs to 16 residues. Trimming shortened V by 7 bases and J by 2 bases, and 20 bases separated the two germline ends. CDR3 nucleotide sequence: TGCGCCAGCAACTTCGGGGGGCGCGGGGTAAACTATGGCTACACCTTC. It encodes CASNFGGRGVNYGYTF.

The chain links TRBV6-1 to TRBJ2-4, with unresolved D. The germline V gene encodes CDR1 MNHNS and CDR2 SASEGT. This CDR3 region has 11 residues. V was shortened by 10 bases and J by 12 bases, with 16 bases between the two germline ends. The DNA of the CDR3 is TGTGCCATCGCCGGCCTCAGACATCAGTACTTC. It translates to CAIAGLRHQYF.

J is TRBJ1-2 and V is TRBV21-1; the DNA was not used to check the table's D call, TRBD1. TRBV21-1 is designated a pseudogene. CDR3 length equals 15 residues. The CDR3 sequence: CASSKYGRNPWGYTF. CDR3 in DNA: TGTGCCAGCAGCAAATATGGCAGGAACCCTTGGGGCTACACCTTC.

The rearrangement joins TRBV9 to TRBJ1-6; D remains unclear. The CDR3 spans 13 residues. Germline values: CDR1 SGDLS, CDR2 YYNGEE. Trimming took 2 bases from V and 8 from J, leaving 8 bases between them. The CDR3 here is CASSVGLDSPLHF. CDR3 sequence (DNA): TGTGCCAGCAGCGTCGGCCTAGATTCACCCCTCCACTTT.

The count of this clone is one. The V gene is TRBV7-2, the J gene TRBJ2-5; D remains ambiguous. Looked up from germline, CDR1 is SGHTA and CDR2 is FQGNSA. The length of the CDR3 is 11 residues. With 5 bases removed from V and 9 bases from J, the gap between germline ends came to 10 bases. CDR3: CASSAAQAQYF. As DNA, the CDR3 is TGTGCCAGCAGCGCGGCCCAAGCCCAGTACTTC. Drawing the rest from reference TRBV7-2 and TRBJ2-5, the complete variable domain is GAGVSQSPSNKVTEKGKDVELRCDPISGHTALYWYRQSLGQGLEFLIYFQGNSAPDKSGLPSDRFSAERTGGSVSTLTIQRTQQEDSAVYLCASSAAQAQYFGPGTRLLVL.

The count of this clone is one. The chain is built from TRBV18 and TRBJ2-5; TRBD2 matches 7 bases. The CDR3 has 14 residues. Germline V gives CDR1 KGHSH, CDR2 LQKENI. V lost 3 bases to trimming and J lost 1 base; unmatched junction nucleotides: 2. CDR3 loop: CASSPGGIQETQYF. CDR3 DNA: TGTGCCAGCTCACCCGGGGGGATCCAAGAGACCCAGTACTTC. Looking up the rest from reference TRBV18 and TRBJ2-5 gives the full variable domain: NAGVMQNPRHLVRRRGQEARLRCSPMKGHSHVYWYRQLPEEGLKFMVYLQKENIIDESGMPKERFSAEFPKEGPSILRIQQVVRGDSAAYFCASSPGGIQETQYFGPGTRLLVL.

This CDR3 is CASSFLGQGSYEQYF. Here the CDR3 DNA reads TGTGCCAGCAGCTTTCTGGGACAGGGCTCCTACGAGCAGTACTTC. The genes are TRBV5-8 and TRBJ2-7, with TRBD1 matching over 9 bases. V trimming: 2 bases; J trimming: 0 bases; junction bases outside the gene matches: 3. CDR1 and CDR2 (germline): SGHTS, YDEGEE. This CDR3 spans 15 amino acids.

The genes are TRBV18 and TRBJ2-7; TRBD2 aligns across 10 bases. The trim removed 1 base at V and 2 bases at J, leaving 8 bases unmatched. This CDR3 contains 17 residues. Germline CDR1 KGHSH, CDR2 LQKENI. The CDR3 DNA reads TGTGCCAGCTCACCACAGGCTGGAAGCGGGGGGGCCTACGAGCAGTACTTC. This translates into CASSPQAGSGGAYEQYF.

This clone was seen only once. Sequence at one end of the junction differs from germline and may be a read error. The chain employs TRBV19 and TRBJ1-5; D is undetermined. This CDR3 is 15 amino acids long. Looked up from germline, CDR1 is LNHDA and CDR2 is SQIVND (reference sequence). CDR3 DNA: TGTGCCAGTAGTTTAGACACCTATAGCAATCAGCCCCAGCATTTT. This gives the protein CASSLDTYSNQPQHF.

This clone was observed a single time. The rearrangement joins TRBV11-2 to TRBJ2-5; 8 bases match TRBD1. This CDR3 has 17 amino acids. The junction had 15 bases not matched to a gene; V was cut back by 4 bases and J by 5 bases. The V gene's germline CDR1 is SGHAT and CDR2 FQNNGV. CDR3 region: CASSSGQGQVSVETQYF. In nucleotides, the CDR3 is TGTGCCAGCAGCTCAGGACAGGGACAGGTCTCGGTGGAGACCCAGTACTTC.

Worth noting for this clone: Additional DNA sequences in this sample encode the identical CDR3. The V gene is TRBV28, the J gene TRBJ1-6; 11 bases align to TRBD1. Trimming at V came to 6 bases and at J to 5 bases, leaving 6 bases not matched to a gene. This CDR3 comprises 16 residues. Germline assignment: CDR1 MDHEN and CDR2 SYDVKM. The CDR3: CASSWDRGYNNSPLHF. CDR3 coding DNA: TGTGCCAGCAGCTGGGACAGGGGGTATAATAATTCACCCCTCCACTTT.

This chain's CDR3 is CASSDSGTGGARVQPQHF. DNA of the CDR3: TGTGCCAGCAGTGACTCCGGGACAGGGGGCGCGAGAGTTCAGCCCCAGCATTTT. This chain connects TRBV6-4 to TRBJ1-5, with 12 bases lining up with TRBD1. Germline loops: CDR1 MRHNA, CDR2 SNTAGT. The CDR3 consists of 18 residues. V lost 0 bases and J lost 6; bases outside the gene matches: 9.

J is TRBJ2-3 and V is TRBV7-3, with a possible D match to TRBD1 (6 bases). This CDR3 is 15 amino acids long. Germline V CDR1 and CDR2: SGHTA, FQGTGA. The V end was cut by 5 bases, the J end by 0 bases, with 12 bases between. As DNA, the CDR3 is TGTGCCAGCAGCGGGTGGGGGCAGAGCACAGATACGCAGTATTTT. It codes for CASSGWGQSTDTQYF. Full variable domain (remainder filled in from reference TRBV7-3 and TRBJ2-3): GAGVSQTPSNKVTEKGKYVELRCDPISGHTALYWYRQSLGQGPEFLIYFQGTGAADDSGLPNDRFFAVRPEGSVSTLKIQRTERGDSAVYLCASSGWGQSTDTQYFGPGTRLTVL.

This clone was observed a handful of times. This chain links TRBV5-1 with TRBJ1-2; D might be TRBD1 (6 bases). Trimming removed 5 bases at V and 5 bases at J, with 28 bases between. The CDR3 runs to 18 residues. The V gene's germline CDR1 is SGHRS and CDR2 YFSETQ. This CDR3 reads CASRLTPTGGWSAYGYTF. The CDR3 bases are TGCGCCAGCAGATTAACACCGACAGGAGGCTGGTCGGCGTATGGCTACACCTTC.

The J gene is TRBJ2-2, the V gene TRBV6-1; 10 bases are shared with TRBD1. V lost 8 bases, J lost 4 bases, and 7 bases stayed unmatched. Germline CDR1 MNHNS, CDR2 SASEGT. The CDR3 has 15 residues. The DNA of the CDR3 is TGTGCCAGCCGGTGGGACAGGGGAAGCACCGGGGAGCTGTTTTTT. Its translation: CASRWDRGSTGELFF.

The rearrangement joins TRBV4-3 to TRBJ2-7; 10 nucleotides line up with TRBD2. CDR3 length: 15 residues. V was clipped by 4 bases and J by 6 bases; unmatched bases: 9. Germline V CDR1 and CDR2: LGHNA, YSLEER. This CDR3 reads CASSRKAGGPSEQYF. The CDR3, as DNA: TGCGCCAGCAGCCGCAAAGCGGGAGGGCCCAGCGAGCAGTACTTC.

The CDR3 sequence is CASSPQVGLQTEAFF. The CDR3 nucleotides are TGTGCCAGCTCACCACAAGTCGGACTCCAGACTGAAGCTTTCTTT. V gene TRBV18 combines with J gene TRBJ1-1; D not resolved. Germline V gene lookup returns CDR1 KGHSH and CDR2 LQKENI. The CDR3 consists of 15 residues. The V end lost 1 base, the J end lost 5 bases, and 14 bases lay between the germline ends. Full variable domain (remainder filled in from reference TRBV18 and TRBJ1-1): NAGVMQNPRHLVRRRGQEARLRCSPMKGHSHVYWYRQLPEEGLKFMVYLQKENIIDESGMPKERFSAEFPKEGPSILRIQQVVRGDSAAYFCASSPQVGLQTEAFFGQGTRLTVV.

V is TRBV29-1 and J is TRBJ2-1; no definite D call. From germline, CDR1 is SQVTM and CDR2 ANQGSEA. V was shortened by 0 bases and J by 3 bases, with 9 bases between the two germline ends. The CDR3 consists of 14 residues. The CDR3 coding sequence is TGCAGCGTTGAAGATCCCCACAGCTACAATGAGCAGTTCTTC. Translation: CSVEDPHSYNEQFF.

CDR3 region: CASSYDSNTYNEQFF. In nucleotides, the CDR3 is TGTGCCAGCAGCTACGACTCAAATACCTACAATGAGCAGTTCTTC. V is TRBV5-6 and J is TRBJ2-1, with D unclear. CDR1 is SGHDT, CDR2 YYEEEE, per germline. Between the trimmed V and J ends, which lost 3 bases and 2 bases, there was a span of 12 bases. The CDR3 is 15 amino acids.

In this sample, this clone turned up a few times. The V gene is TRBV10-3, the J gene TRBJ2-7; 7 nucleotides line up with TRBD1. Germline assignment: CDR1 ENHRY and CDR2 SYGVKD. The V segment lost 9 bases and the J segment 2 bases; nucleotides outside the gene matches: 4. The CDR3 totals 12 residues. CDR3 sequence: CAIRDRAYEQYF. For the CDR3, the DNA is TGTGCCATTAGGGACAGAGCCTACGAGCAGTACTTC.